This T cell receptor beta chain was sequenced in a study of blood T cell repertoires in COVID-19 (dated by TCRdb to 2018 to 2020). Describing the broader study: Samples from collaborators originated in the United States, Italy and Spain and spanned both the acute and convalescent phases of COVID-19. The material from the prospective study consisted of cDNA or gDNA derived from T cells, B-cell-depleted T cells, or PBMCs. The dataset comprised deeply sampled blood TCRbeta repertoires from subjects exposed to, actively infected with, or recovered from COVID-19. A freely available public database, intended as a resource for researchers studying the immune response to SARS-CoV-2, is where the repertoires were released. The samples were drawn from two sources: the first 160 participants of the ongoing ImmuneRACE study, and 1,254 subjects contributed by 6 global collaborators. The sample metadata nearly always contained a de-identified subject ID, COVID-19 status, age in years and sex. Where HLA class I and class II types were available, the types were taken from metadata supplied by the sample provider, not from assay-based typing.

Including cysteine and phenylalanine, the CDR3 has 14 amino acids. Left in the record is the CDR3 DNA by itself, 42 bases read in frame from the first base. Cut back by 6 bases and 4 bases, the V and J ends lie 15 bases apart. CDR1 and CDR2 are drawn from the germline V gene (reference sequence): SEHNR, FQNEAQ. The immunoSEQ Assay, a bias-controlled multiplex PCR, was used to amplify TCRbeta CDR3 regions from genomic DNA. Per the source publication's procedure: Within the assay, amplification of reference gene primers was used to estimate how many nucleated cells each sample contained. To quantify the absolute abundance of each unique TCRbeta CDR3 rearrangement, sequence reads were collapsed and filtered. For each sample, productive Simpson clonality was calculated as the square root of Simpson's diversity index over productive rearrangements. This immuneACCESS table, as held by TCRdb, lists in-frame sequences with V and J called but not all clones. Of the missing ones, under half trace to an unresolved V gene in checked studies; the others have no known cause. The V and J calls and the clone size are those of that table, but D and trimming were determined from the DNA. This sample comprises roughly 150,000 clones, 85% to 90% of them detected only once. The ten largest clones capture roughly 15% of the sample.

What the authors observed across the whole study: How much clinical and demographic metadata was included differed by source and by participant, and the metadata was provided uncurated.

Whole blood was collected in K2EDTA tubes by collaborating institutions according to the institutions' own protocols. Collaborator samples were shipped for TCRbeta analysis as frozen whole blood, isolated PBMCs, or DNA extracted from either sample type. With respect to this clone: No antigen is known for it. No base quality values were provided; no much bigger clone lies one nucleotide off.

This TCR was recovered from a woman between 35 and 50 years old with acute or convalescent COVID-19. What was sequenced was peripheral blood. Here the chain combines TRBV7-9 and TRBJ1-1, with TRBD1 tentatively as D gene (5 bases match). Read as DNA, the sequence is TGTGCCAGCAGAGTTACAGGCGGGAGCACTGAAGCTTTCTTT. Its amino acids are CASRVTGGSTEAFF.